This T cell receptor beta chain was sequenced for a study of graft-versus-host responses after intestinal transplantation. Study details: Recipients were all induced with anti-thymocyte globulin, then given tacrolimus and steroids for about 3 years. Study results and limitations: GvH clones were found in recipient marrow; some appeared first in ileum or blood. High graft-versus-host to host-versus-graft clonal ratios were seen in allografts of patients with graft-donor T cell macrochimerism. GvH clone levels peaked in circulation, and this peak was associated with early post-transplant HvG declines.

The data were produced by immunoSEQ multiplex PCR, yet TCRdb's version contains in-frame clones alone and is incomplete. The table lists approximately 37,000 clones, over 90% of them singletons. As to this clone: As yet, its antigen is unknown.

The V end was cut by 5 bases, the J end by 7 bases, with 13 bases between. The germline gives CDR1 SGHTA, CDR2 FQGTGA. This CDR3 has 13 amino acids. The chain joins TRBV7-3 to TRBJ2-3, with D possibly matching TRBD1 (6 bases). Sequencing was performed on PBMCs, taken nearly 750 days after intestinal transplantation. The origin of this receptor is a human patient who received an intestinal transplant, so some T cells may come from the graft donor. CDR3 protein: CASSPPGVNTQYF. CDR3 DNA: TGTGCCAGCAGCCCGCCAGGGGTGAATACGCAGTATTTT.